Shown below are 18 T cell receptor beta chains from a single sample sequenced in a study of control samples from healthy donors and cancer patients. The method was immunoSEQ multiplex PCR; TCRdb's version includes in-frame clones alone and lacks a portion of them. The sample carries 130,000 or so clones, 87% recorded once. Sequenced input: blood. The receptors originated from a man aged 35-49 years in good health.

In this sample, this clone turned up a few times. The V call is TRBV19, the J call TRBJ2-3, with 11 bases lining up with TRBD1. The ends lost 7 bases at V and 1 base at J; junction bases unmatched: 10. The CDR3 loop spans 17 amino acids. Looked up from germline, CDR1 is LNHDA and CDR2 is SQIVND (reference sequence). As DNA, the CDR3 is TGTGCCAGTACCCAGCCGGGGGACAGGGGGGGCACAGATACGCAGTATTTT. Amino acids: CASTQPGDRGGTDTQYF.

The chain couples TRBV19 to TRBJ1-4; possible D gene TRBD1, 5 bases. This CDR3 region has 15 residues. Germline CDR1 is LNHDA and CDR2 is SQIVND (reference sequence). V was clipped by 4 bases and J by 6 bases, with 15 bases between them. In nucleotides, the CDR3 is TGTGCCAGTAGTACGATGCGGGACGTCTATGAAAAACTGTTTTTT. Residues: CASSTMRDVYEKLFF.

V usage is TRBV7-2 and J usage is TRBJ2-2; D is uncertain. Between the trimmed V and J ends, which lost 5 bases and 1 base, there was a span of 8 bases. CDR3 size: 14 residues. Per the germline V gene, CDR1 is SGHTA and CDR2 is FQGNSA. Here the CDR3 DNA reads TGTGCCAGCAGCCGCTCAGGGAACACCGGGGAGCTGTTTTTT. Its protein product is CASSRSGNTGELFF. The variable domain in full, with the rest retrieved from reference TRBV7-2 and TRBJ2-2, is GAGVSQSPSNKVTEKGKDVELRCDPISGHTALYWYRQSLGQGLEFLIYFQGNSAPDKSGLPSDRFSAERTGGSVSTLTIQRTQQEDSAVYLCASSRSGNTGELFFGEGSRLTVL.

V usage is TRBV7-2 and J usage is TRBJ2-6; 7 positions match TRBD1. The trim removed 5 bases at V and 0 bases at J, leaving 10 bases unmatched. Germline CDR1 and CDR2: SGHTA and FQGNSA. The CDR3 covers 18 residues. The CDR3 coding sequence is TGTGCCAGCAGCCTAAGAAGGACAGGTTTCTCTGGGGCCAACGTCCTGACTTTC. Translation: CASSLRRTGFSGANVLTF. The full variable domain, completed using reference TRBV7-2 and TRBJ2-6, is GAGVSQSPSNKVTEKGKDVELRCDPISGHTALYWYRQSLGQGLEFLIYFQGNSAPDKSGLPSDRFSAERTGGSVSTLTIQRTQQEDSAVYLCASSLRRTGFSGANVLTFGAGSRLTVL.

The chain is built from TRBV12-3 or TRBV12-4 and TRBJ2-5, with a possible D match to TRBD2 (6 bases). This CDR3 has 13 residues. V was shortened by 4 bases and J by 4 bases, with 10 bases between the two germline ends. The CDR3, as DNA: TGTGCCAGCAGTTCCGGGACTGGAGAGACCCAGTACTTC. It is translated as CASSSGTGETQYF.

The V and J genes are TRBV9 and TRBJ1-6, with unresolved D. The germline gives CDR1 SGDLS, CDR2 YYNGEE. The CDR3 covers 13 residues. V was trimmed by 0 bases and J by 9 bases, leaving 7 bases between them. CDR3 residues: CASSVEVFSPLHF. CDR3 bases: TGTGCCAGCAGCGTAGAGGTGTTTTCACCCCTCCACTTT. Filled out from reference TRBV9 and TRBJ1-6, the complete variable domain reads DSGVTQTPKHLITATGQRVTLRCSPRSGDLSVYWYQQSLDQGLQFLIQYYNGEERAKGNILERFSAQQFPDLHSELNLSSLELGDSALYFCASSVEVFSPLHFGNGTRLTVT.

CDR3 sequence: CASSQTGTQPQHF. CDR3 bases: TGCGCCAGCAGCCAGACAGGGACGCAGCCCCAGCATTTT. The chain has TRBV4-1 and TRBJ1-5, with 7 bases identical to TRBD1. Germline CDR1 reads MGHRA; CDR2 reads YSYEKL. V gave up 3 bases and J gave up 7 bases; unmatched junction bases: 3. The CDR3 is made up of 13 amino acids.

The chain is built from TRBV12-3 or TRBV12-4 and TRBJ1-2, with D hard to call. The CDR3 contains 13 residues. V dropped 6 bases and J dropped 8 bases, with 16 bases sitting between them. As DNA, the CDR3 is TGTGCCAGCAGACACCGGGCCGAAAGGGGCTACACCTTC. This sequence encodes CASRHRAERGYTF.

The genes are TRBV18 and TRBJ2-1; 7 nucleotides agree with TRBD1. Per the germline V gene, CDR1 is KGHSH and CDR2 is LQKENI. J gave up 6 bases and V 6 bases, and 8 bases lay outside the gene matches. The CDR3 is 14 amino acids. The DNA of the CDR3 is TGTGCCAGCTCTCACGCCACAGGGGTCAATGAGCAGTTCTTC. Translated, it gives CASSHATGVNEQFF.

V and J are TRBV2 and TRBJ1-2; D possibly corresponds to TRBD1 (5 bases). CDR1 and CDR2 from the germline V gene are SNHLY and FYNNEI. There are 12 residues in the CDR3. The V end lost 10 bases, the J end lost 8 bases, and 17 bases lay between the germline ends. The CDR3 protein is CANARVQGGYTF. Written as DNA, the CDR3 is TGTGCCAACGCGAGGGTCCAGGGCGGCTACACCTTC.

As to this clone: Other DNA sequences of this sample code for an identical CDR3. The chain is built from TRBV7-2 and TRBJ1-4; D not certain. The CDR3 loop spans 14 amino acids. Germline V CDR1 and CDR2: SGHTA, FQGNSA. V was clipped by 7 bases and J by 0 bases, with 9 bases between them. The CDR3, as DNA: TGTGCCAGCAAGGTAGCGTCAACTAATGAAAAACTGTTTTTT. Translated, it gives CASKVASTNEKLFF. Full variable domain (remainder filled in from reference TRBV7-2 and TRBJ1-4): GAGVSQSPSNKVTEKGKDVELRCDPISGHTALYWYRQSLGQGLEFLIYFQGNSAPDKSGLPSDRFSAERTGGSVSTLTIQRTQQEDSAVYLCASKVASTNEKLFFGSGTQLSVL.

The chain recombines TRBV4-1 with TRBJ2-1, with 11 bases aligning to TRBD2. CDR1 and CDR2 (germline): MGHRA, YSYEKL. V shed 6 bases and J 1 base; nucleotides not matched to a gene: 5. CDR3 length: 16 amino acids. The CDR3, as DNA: TGCGCCAGCAGACACCTAGCGGGGGGATCCTACAATGAGCAGTTCTTC. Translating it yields CASRHLAGGSYNEQFF.

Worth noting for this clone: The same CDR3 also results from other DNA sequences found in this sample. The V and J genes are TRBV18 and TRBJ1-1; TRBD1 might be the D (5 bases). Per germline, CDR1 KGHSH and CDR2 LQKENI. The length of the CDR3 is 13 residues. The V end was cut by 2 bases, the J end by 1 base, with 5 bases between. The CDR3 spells CASSPGGNTEAFF. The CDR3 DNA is TGTGCCAGCTCACCAGGGGGGAACACTGAAGCTTTCTTT.

The DNA for the CDR3 is TGTGCCAGCAGCCCGGTGATGGGTTTGGAGACCCAGTACTTC. Translated: CASSPVMGLETQYF. V gene TRBV7-2 combines with J gene TRBJ2-5; D is unresolved. The germline gives CDR1 SGHTA, CDR2 FQGNSA. CDR3 size: 14 residues. Between the trimmed V and J ends, which lost 5 bases and 5 bases, there was a span of 15 bases. Filled out from reference TRBV7-2 and TRBJ2-5, the complete variable domain reads GAGVSQSPSNKVTEKGKDVELRCDPISGHTALYWYRQSLGQGLEFLIYFQGNSAPDKSGLPSDRFSAERTGGSVSTLTIQRTQQEDSAVYLCASSPVMGLETQYFGPGTRLLVL.

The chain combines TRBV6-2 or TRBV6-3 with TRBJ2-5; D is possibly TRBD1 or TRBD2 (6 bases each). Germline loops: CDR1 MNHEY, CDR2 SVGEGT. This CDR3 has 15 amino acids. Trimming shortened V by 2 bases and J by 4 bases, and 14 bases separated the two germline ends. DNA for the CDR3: TGTGCCAGCAGTTACGGAGGGGGGTATCGAGAGACCCAGTACTTC. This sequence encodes CASSYGGGYRETQYF.

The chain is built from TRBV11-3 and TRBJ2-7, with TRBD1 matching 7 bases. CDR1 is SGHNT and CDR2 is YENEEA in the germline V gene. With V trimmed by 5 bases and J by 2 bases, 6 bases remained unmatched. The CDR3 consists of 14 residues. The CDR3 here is CASSPRQGPYEQYF. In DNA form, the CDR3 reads TGTGCCAGCAGCCCACGACAGGGTCCCTACGAGCAGTACTTC.

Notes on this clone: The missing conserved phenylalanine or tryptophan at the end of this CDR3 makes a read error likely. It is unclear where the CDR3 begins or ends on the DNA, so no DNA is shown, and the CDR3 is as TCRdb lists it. CDR3 in amino acids: CASSPQEGGRVV. The rearrangement uses TRBV18 and TRBJ1-1. The length of the CDR3 is 12 amino acids, counting both ends. The V gene's germline CDR1 is KGHSH and CDR2 LQKENI.

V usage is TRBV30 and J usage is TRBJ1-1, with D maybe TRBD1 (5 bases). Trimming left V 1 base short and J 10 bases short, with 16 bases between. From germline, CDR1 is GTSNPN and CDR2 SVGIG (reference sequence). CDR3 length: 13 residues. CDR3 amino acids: CAWSGGPGRGAFF. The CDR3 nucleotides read TGTGCCTGGAGTGGGGGACCGGGTAGAGGAGCTTTCTTT.